The clone carrying this T cell receptor (beta chain) has ten or more counts. The antigen remains undetermined. V dropped 6 bases and J dropped 2; count of bases not matched to a gene: 5. CDR3 size: 15 residues. CDR1 is MNHEY, CDR2 SMNVEV, per germline (reference sequence). This sample is drawn from a study of prognosis after radiotherapy for stage I lung cancer. Study-wide context: The patients comprised roughly 12 men and 6 or 7 women, spanning ages roughly 53 to 85 and having a median of approximately 70 years.

Study conclusions and caveats: It was reported that patients with metastases and those without them differed in TRBV and TRBJ gene usage. Lower Shannon entropy after stereotactic body radiation therapy was observed in patients who went on to develop distant metastases.

Multiplex PCR, run in two rounds, amplified TCR beta CDR3 from genomic DNA. Gene-specific TRBV and TRBJ primers were used in PCR round one. Each CDR3 protein is one row after TCRdb ran MiXCR on the multiplex PCR reads. The sample has around 30,000 distinct CDR3 sequences; approximately 29% are singletons. The blood draw at each of two time points yielded about 6 milliliters of peripheral blood. This specimen was PBMCs, taken before or after stereotactic body radiation therapy (not recorded which). The genes are TRBV27 and TRBJ1-3; 9 bases fit TRBD1. The sequence was collected from a donor of 50 years or more with non-small cell lung cancer. CDR3 in amino acids: CASSRDRAPGNTIYF. As DNA, the CDR3 is TGTGCCAGCAGCCGGGACAGGGCACCTGGAAACACCATATATTTT.